This T cell receptor (beta chain) was recovered during a study of T-cell memory formation after mild COVID-19. The sample holds a few counts of this clonotype. TCRdb redid the calling of the 5' RACE reads with MiXCR, one entry per CDR3 protein. The data contain approximately 180,000 distinct CDR3 sequences, under 20% of them singletons. CDR1 KGHDR and CDR2 SFDVKD come from the germline V gene. The CDR3 is 16 residues long. Between the trimmed V and J ends, which lost 1 base and 2 bases, there was a span of 11 bases. Sample: PBMCs or a T cell subset sorted from them (not recorded which). This clonotype originated in an adult woman who had mild COVID-19 (a few samples of this study predate the infection). Cell type and time point are not known. The chain recombines TRBV24-1 with TRBJ2-1; possible D gene TRBD2, 7 bases. CDR3 nucleotides: TGTGCCACCAGTGATTTCAGCGGGACAACCTACAATGAGCAGTTCTTC. Translated: CATSDFSGTTYNEQFF.